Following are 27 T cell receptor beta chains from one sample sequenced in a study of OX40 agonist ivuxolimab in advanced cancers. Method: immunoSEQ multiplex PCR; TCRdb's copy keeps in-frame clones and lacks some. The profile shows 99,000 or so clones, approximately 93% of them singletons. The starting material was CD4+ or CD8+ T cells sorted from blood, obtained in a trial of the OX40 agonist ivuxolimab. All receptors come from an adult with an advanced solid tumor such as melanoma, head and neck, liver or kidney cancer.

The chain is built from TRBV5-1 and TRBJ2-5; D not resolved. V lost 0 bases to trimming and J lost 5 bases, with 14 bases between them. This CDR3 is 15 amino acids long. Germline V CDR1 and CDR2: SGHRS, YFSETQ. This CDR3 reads CASSLGGTQGETQYF. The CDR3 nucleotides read TGCGCCAGCAGCTTGGGGGGTACCCAAGGGGAGACCCAGTACTTC.

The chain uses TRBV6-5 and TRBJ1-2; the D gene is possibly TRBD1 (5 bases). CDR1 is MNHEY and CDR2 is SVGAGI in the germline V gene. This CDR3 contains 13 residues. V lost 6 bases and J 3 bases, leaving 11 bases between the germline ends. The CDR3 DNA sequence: TGTGCCAGCAGCCCCGGGGCAGACTATGGCTACACCTTC. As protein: CASSPGADYGYTF.

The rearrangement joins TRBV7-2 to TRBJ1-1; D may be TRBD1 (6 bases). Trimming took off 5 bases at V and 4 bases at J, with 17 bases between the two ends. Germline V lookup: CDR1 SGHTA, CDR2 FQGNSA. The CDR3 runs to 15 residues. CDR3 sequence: CASSPQPGVGTEAFF. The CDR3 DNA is TGTGCCAGCAGCCCACAGCCAGGGGTGGGCACTGAAGCTTTCTTT.

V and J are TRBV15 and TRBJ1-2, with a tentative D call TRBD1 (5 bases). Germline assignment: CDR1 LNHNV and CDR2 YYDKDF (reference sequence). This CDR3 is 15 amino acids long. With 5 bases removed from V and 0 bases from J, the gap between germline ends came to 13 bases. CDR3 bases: TGTGCCACCAGCCTCTCGACAGCTTCTAACTATGGCTACACCTTC. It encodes CATSLSTASNYGYTF.

The CDR3 nucleotides are TGTGCCAGTACGACTAGCGGCAACTCCTACGAGCAGTACTTC. Amino acids: CASTTSGNSYEQYF. The chain combines TRBV7-9 with TRBJ2-7; 9 bases match TRBD2. CDR3 length: 14 residues. V lost 9 bases, J lost 0 bases, and 6 bases stayed unmatched. In germline, CDR1 is SEHNR, CDR2 FQNEAQ (reference sequence).

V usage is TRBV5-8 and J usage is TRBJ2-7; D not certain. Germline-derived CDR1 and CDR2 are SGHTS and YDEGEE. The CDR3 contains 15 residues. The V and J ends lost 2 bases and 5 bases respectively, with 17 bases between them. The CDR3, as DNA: TGTGCCAGCAGCTTTGGCCGGGTTTCTTTAAACGAGCAGTACTTC. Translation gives CASSFGRVSLNEQYF.

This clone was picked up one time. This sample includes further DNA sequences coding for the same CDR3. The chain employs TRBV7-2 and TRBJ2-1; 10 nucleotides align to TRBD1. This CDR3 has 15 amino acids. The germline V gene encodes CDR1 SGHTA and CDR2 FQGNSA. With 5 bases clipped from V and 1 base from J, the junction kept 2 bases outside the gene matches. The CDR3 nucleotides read TGTGCCAGCAGCCTGGACAGGGGGTCCTACAATGAGCAGTTCTTC. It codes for CASSLDRGSYNEQFF.

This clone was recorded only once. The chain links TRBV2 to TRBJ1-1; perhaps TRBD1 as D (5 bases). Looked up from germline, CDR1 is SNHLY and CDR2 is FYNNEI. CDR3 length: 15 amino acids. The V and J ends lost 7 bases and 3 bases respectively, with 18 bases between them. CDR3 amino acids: CASTFGGIRDTEAFF. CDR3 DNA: TGTGCCAGCACCTTCGGGGGGATCCGTGACACTGAAGCTTTCTTT.

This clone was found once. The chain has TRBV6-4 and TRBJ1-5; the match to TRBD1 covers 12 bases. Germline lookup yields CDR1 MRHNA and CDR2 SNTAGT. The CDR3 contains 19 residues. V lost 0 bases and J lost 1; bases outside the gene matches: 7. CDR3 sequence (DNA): TGTGCCAGCAGTGACTCCGGGACAGGGGGCGCTAAGAGCAATCAGCCCCAGCATTTT. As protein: CASSDSGTGGAKSNQPQHF.

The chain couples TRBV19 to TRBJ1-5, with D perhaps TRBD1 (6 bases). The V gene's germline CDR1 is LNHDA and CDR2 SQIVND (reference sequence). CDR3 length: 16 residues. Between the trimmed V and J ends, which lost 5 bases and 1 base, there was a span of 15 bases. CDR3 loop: CASSLQQGISNQPQHF. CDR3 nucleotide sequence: TGTGCCAGTAGTTTACAACAGGGAATCAGCAATCAGCCCCAGCATTTT.

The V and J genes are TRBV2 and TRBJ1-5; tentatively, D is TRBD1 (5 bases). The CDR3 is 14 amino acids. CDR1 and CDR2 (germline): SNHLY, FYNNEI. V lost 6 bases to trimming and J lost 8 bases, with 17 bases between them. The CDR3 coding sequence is TGTGCCAGCAGCGCCAATGGGGGAACGGAGCCCCAGCATTTT. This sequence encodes CASSANGGTEPQHF.

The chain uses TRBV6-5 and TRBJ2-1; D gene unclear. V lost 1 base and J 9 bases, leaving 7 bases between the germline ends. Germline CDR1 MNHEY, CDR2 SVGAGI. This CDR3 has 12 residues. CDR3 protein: CASSYYTGEQFF. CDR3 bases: TGTGCCAGCAGTTACTATACCGGTGAGCAGTTCTTC.

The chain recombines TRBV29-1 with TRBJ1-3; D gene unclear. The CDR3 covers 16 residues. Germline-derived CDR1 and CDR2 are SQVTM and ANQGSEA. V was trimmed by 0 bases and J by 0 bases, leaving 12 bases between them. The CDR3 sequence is CSVEDRGRGSGNTIYF. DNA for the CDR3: TGCAGCGTTGAAGATCGGGGAAGAGGCTCTGGAAACACCATATATTTT. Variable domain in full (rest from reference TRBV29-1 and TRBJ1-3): SAVISQKPSRDICQRGTSLTIQCQVDSQVTMMFWYRQQPGQSLTLIATANQGSEATYESGFVIDKFPISRPNLTFSTLTVSNMSPEDSSIYLCSVEDRGRGSGNTIYFGEGSWLTVV.

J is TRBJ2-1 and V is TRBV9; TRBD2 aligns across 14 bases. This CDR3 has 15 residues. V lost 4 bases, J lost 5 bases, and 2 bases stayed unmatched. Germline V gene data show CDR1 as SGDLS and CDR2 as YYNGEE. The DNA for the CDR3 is TGTGCCAGCAGCCTGGGACTAGCGGGAGACAATGAGCAGTTCTTC. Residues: CASSLGLAGDNEQFF.

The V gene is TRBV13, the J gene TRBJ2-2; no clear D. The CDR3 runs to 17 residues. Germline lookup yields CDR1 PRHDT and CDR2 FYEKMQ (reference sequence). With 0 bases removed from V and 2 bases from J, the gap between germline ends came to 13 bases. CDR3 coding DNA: TGTGCCAGCAGCTTAGGATGGATCGGCAGAAACACCGGGGAGCTGTTTTTT. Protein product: CASSLGWIGRNTGELFF.

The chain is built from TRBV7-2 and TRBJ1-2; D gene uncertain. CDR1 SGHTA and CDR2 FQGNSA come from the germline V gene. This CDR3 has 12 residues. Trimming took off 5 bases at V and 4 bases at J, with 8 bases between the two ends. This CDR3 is CASSAGLYGYTF. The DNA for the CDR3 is TGTGCCAGCAGCGCAGGCCTCTATGGCTACACCTTC.

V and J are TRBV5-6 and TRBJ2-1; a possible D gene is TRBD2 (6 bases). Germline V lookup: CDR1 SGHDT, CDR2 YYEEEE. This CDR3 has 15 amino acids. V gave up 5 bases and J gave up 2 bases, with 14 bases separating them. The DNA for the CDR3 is TGTGCCAGCAGTTATACTAGCTCCCCCTACAATGAGCAGTTCTTC. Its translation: CASSYTSSPYNEQFF.

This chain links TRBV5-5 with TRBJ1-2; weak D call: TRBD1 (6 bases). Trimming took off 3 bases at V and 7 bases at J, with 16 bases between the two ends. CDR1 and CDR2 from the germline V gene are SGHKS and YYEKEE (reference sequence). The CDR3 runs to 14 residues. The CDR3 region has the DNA TGTGCCAGCAGCTCCCTAGGGGGGGCGGGTGGCTACACCTTC. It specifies CASSSLGGAGGYTF.

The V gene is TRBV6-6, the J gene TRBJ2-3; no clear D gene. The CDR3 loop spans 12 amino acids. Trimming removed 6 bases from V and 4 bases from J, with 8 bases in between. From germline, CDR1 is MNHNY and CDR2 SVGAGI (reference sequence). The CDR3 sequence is CASSSGSDTQYF. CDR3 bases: TGTGCCAGCAGCTCCGGTTCAGATACGCAGTATTTT.

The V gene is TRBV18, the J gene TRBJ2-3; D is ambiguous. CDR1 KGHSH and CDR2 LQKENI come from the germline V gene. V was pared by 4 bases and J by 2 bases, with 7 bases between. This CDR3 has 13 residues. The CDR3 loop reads CASSLSYTDTQYF. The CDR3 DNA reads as TGTGCCAGCTCACTGTCCTACACAGATACGCAGTATTTT.

The CDR3 DNA reads as TGTGCCAGCAGCTTAACTAGGGGGATACTGTGGGAGGGTATGGACACTGAAGCTTTCTTT. Protein: CASSLTRGILWEGMDTEAFF. The V and J genes are TRBV7-3 and TRBJ1-1, with D possibly TRBD1 on 6 matching bases. Germline-derived CDR1 and CDR2 are SGHTA and FQGTGA. This CDR3 is built from 20 residues. With 0 bases removed from V and 3 bases from J, the gap between germline ends came to 26 bases.

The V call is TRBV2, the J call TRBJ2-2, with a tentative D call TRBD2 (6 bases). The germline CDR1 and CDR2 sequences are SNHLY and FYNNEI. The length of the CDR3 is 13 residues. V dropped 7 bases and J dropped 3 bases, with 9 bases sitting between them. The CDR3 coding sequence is TGTGCCAGCATCAGGGACTACACCGGGGAGCTGTTTTTT. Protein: CASIRDYTGELFF.

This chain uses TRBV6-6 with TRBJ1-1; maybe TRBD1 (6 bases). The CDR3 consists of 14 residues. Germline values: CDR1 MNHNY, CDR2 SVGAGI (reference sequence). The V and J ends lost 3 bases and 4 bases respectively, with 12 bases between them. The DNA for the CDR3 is TGTGCCAGCAGTTATAGAGGAGGGGGCACTGAAGCTTTCTTT. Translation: CASSYRGGGTEAFF.

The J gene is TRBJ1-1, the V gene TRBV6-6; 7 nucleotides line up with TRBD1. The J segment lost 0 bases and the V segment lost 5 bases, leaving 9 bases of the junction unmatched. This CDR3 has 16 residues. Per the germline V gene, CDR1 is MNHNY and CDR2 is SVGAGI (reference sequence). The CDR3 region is CASSRQGSSMNTEAFF. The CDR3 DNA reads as TGTGCCAGCAGTCGACAGGGATCCTCCATGAACACTGAAGCTTTCTTT.

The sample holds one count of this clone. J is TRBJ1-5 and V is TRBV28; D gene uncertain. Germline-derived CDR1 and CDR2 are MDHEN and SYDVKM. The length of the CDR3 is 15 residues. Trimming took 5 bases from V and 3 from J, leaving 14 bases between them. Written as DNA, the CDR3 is TGTGCCAGCAGTCCCTTTGGACTAATCAATCAGCCCCAGCATTTT. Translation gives CASSPFGLINQPQHF.

In DNA form, the CDR3 reads TGTGCCAGCAGCCTACTCCAACATGGGGGCTCAACTAATGAAAAACTGTTTTTT. Protein sequence: CASSLLQHGGSTNEKLFF. The chain is built from TRBV11-2 and TRBJ1-4; the D gene is possibly TRBD1 (6 bases). The CDR3 consists of 18 residues. From germline, CDR1 is SGHAT and CDR2 FQNNGV. V was trimmed by 5 bases and J by 0 bases, leaving 19 bases between them.

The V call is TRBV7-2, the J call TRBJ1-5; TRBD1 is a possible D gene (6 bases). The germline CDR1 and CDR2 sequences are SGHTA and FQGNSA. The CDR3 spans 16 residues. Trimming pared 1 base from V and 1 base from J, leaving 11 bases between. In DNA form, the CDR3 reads TGTGCCAGCAGCTTAGTAGGGGGGGCGAGCAATCAGCCCCAGCATTTT. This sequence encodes CASSLVGGASNQPQHF.